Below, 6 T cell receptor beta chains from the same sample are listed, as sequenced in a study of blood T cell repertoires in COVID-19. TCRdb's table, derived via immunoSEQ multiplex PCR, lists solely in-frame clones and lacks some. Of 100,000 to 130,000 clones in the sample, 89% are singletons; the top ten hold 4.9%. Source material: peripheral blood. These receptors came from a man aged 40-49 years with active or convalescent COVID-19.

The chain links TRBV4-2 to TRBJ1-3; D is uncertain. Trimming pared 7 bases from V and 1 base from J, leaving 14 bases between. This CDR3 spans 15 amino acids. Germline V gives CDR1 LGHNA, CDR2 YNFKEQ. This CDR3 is CASTTEGLSGNTIYF. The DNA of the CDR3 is TGTGCCAGCACCACCGAGGGTCTATCTGGAAACACCATATATTTT.

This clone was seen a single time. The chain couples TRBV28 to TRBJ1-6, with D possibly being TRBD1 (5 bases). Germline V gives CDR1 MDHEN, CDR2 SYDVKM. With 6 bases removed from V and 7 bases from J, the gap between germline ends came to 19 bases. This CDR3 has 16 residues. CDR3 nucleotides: TGTGCCAGCAGCCCGTCGGAGGGGACGGGCAATTCACCCCTCCACTTT. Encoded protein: CASSPSEGTGNSPLHF. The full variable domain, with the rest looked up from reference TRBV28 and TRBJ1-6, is DVKVTQSSRYLVKRTGEKVFLECVQDMDHENMFWYRQDPGLGLRLIYFSYDVKMKEKGDIPEGYSVSREKKERFSLILESASTNQTSMYLCASSPSEGTGNSPLHFGNGTRLTVT.

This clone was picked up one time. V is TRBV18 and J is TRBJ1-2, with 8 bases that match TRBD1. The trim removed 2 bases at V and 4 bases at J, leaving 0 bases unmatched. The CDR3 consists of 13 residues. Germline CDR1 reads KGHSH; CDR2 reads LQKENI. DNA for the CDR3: TGTGCCAGCTCACCAGGACAGGGCTATGGCTACACCTTC. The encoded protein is CASSPGQGYGYTF. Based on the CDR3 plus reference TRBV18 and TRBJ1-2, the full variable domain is NAGVMQNPRHLVRRRGQEARLRCSPMKGHSHVYWYRQLPEEGLKFMVYLQKENIIDESGMPKERFSAEFPKEGPSILRIQQVVRGDSAAYFCASSPGQGYGYTFGSGTRLTVV.

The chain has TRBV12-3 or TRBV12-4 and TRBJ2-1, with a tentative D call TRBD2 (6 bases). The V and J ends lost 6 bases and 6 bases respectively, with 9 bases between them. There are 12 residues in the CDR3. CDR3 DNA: TGTGCCAGCAGGGCGGGGAGCAATGAGCAGTTCTTC. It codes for CASRAGSNEQFF.

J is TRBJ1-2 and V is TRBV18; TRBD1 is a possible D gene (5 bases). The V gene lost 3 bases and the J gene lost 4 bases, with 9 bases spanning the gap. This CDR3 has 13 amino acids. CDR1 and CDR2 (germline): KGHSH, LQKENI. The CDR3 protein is CASSPGGSYGYTF. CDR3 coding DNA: TGTGCCAGCTCACCCGGGGGGAGCTATGGCTACACCTTC.

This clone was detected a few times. The CDR3 loop is CASSPNVRDRQYF. CDR3 nucleotides: TGTGCCAGCAGCCCCAACGTGAGGGATCGGCAGTACTTC. This chain connects TRBV7-9 to TRBJ2-7, with a tentative D call TRBD2 (5 bases). The CDR3 consists of 13 residues. Per germline, CDR1 SEHNR and CDR2 FQNEAQ (reference sequence). Deletions cut 5 bases from V and 9 bases from J, with 17 bases between.